This T cell receptor (beta chain) was captured by sequencing in a study of T cells in Graves' hyperthyroidism and ophthalmopathy. This clonotype showed up many times. Patients having uncontrolled infection, another autoimmune disease, pregnancy or lactation were not included. From RNA transcripts, TCR beta CDR3 regions were amplified. Primed by the HTBI set, a first-round RT-PCR was run on the TCR CDR3. In TCRdb, the multiplex PCR reads were re-called with MiXCR into one record per CDR3 protein. This table holds 350,000 or so distinct CDR3 sequences, over 15% found once. This CDR3 is built from 19 residues. V dropped 6 bases and J dropped 2; count of bases not matched to a gene: 18. Germline assignment: CDR1 MDHEN and CDR2 SYDVKM.

The J gene is TRBJ1-5, the V gene TRBV28, with TRBD1 identical over 8 bases. Sequencing was performed on blood. This TCR was sampled from a woman in her 40s with Graves' ophthalmopathy. The CDR3, as DNA: TGTGCCAGCAGCAACCTACCTAGCGCAGGGGGCAAGGGCAATCAGCCCCAGCATTTT. Its protein product is CASSNLPSAGGKGNQPQHF.